What follows are 28 T cell receptor beta chains derived from one specimen sequenced in a study of blood T cells in healthy people across ages. A second PCR, run for roughly 7 to 11 cycles, used a sample-barcoded 5' primer plus a J-beta primer mix. A single record per CDR3 protein comes from TCRdb applying MiXCR to the 5' RACE reads. Of 780,000 or so distinct CDR3 sequences in the sample, approximately 25% were seen once. The same data also contributed to another study, on T cells of mothers and their children.

The sample consisted of blood. The source of these receptors is a boy between 10 and 17 years old in good health.

The V call is TRBV7-2, the J call TRBJ2-5; 11 nucleotides line up with TRBD2. The DNA end is more similar to TRBJ2-1, so the J call may be wrong. The CDR3 covers 16 residues. Germline V gene sequence: CDR1 SGHTA, CDR2 FQGNSA. CDR3 protein: CASSGVAGGTYNEQFF. The DNA of the CDR3 is TGTGCCAGCAGCGGGGTAGCGGGGGGGACATACAATGAGCAGTTCTTC.

This chain links TRBV6-1 with TRBJ2-5; 7 bases line up with TRBD2. CDR3 length equals 13 residues. J was trimmed by 5 bases and V by 7 bases; bases with no gene match: 7. Germline-derived CDR1 and CDR2 are MNHNS and SASEGT. In DNA form, the CDR3 reads TGTGCCAGCAAGACGGGGGGAGGGGAGACCCAGTACTTC. Translation: CASKTGGGETQYF.

This clonotype has only a few counts. Germline is not matched at one junction end, which may reflect a read error. DNA for the CDR3: TGTGCCAGCAGTTTACGGGGGCCAGACCAAGAGACCCAGCACTTC. Its protein is CASSLRGPDQETQHF. The J gene is TRBJ2-5, the V gene TRBV28; the D call may be TRBD1 or TRBD2 (6 bases each). CDR3 length equals 15 residues. CDR1 MDHEN and CDR2 SYDVKM come from the germline V gene.

This clonotype was observed a few times. This chain connects TRBV20-1 to TRBJ1-4; D gene uncertain. This CDR3 comprises 15 residues. In germline, CDR1 is DFQATT, CDR2 SNEGSKA (reference sequence). V was shortened by 0 bases and J by 5 bases, with 13 bases between the two germline ends. Here the CDR3 reads CSARDQPSGNEKLFF. Written as DNA, the CDR3 is TGCAGTGCTAGAGATCAACCTTCTGGAAATGAAAAACTGTTTTTT.

This clonotype was observed a handful of times. The rearrangement joins TRBV29-1 to TRBJ2-1; 13 positions agree with TRBD2. The J segment lost 10 bases and the V segment lost 6 bases, leaving 12 bases of the junction unmatched. There are 15 residues in the CDR3. Germline V gene sequence: CDR1 SQVTM, CDR2 ANQGSEA. CDR3 DNA sequence: TGCAGCGTCGGATTCCGACTAGCGGGAGGTTGGGAGCAGTTCTTC. It translates to CSVGFRLAGGWEQFF.

The gene calls are TRBV29-1 and TRBJ2-5; D tentatively fits TRBD1 or TRBD2 (5 bases each). Germline V gene lookup returns CDR1 SQVTM and CDR2 ANQGSEA. Trimming cost V 1 base and J 2 bases, with 20 bases left between them. The CDR3 length is 17 residues. The DNA of the CDR3 is TGCAGCGTTGAAGGGACTGGGACCTACAGCCTTCAAGAGACCCAGTACTTC. It translates to CSVEGTGTYSLQETQYF.

The chain is built from TRBV20-1 and TRBJ2-5; the D is unclear. This CDR3 spans 15 amino acids. Trimming took 0 bases from V and 3 from J, leaving 14 bases between them. CDR1 and CDR2 from the germline V gene are DFQATT and SNEGSKA (reference sequence). Written as DNA, the CDR3 is TGCAGTGCTAGAGATGAGTTTTACCCAAAAGAGACCCAGTACTTC. This codes for CSARDEFYPKETQYF.

In this sample, this clonotype turned up a few times. The CDR3 region has the DNA TGTGCCAGCAGCCTCGATTATGGACAGGCGGGGACCCAGTACTTC. It translates to CASSLDYGQAGTQYF. The V and J genes are TRBV7-8 and TRBJ2-5; the match to TRBD1 covers 7 bases. V trimming: 5 bases; J trimming: 7 bases; junction bases outside the gene matches: 13. Germline V gene lookup returns CDR1 SGHVS and CDR2 FQNEAQ. This CDR3 spans 15 amino acids.

This clonotype has a handful of counts. The chain combines TRBV6-6 with TRBJ2-2; TRBD1 agrees at 8 bases. J lost 8 bases, V lost 0 bases, and 11 bases had no gene match. This CDR3 spans 17 amino acids. Per germline, CDR1 MNHNY and CDR2 SVGAGI (reference sequence). CDR3 residues: CASSYSRQGAFPGELFF. As DNA, the CDR3 is TGTGCCAGCAGTTACTCGAGGCAGGGGGCCTTTCCAGGGGAGCTGTTTTTT.

The rearrangement links TRBV20-1 to TRBJ1-2, with D unclear. The CDR3 covers 13 residues. Trimming took off 0 bases at V and 8 bases at J, with 13 bases between the two ends. Germline loops: CDR1 DFQATT, CDR2 SNEGSKA (reference sequence). Here the CDR3 reads CSAREMDSSGYTF. The CDR3 bases are TGCAGTGCTAGAGAGATGGACTCCAGCGGCTACACCTTC.

This clonotype appeared a few times. The chain is built from TRBV29-1 and TRBJ2-1; 14 nucleotides line up with TRBD2. V gave up 6 bases and J gave up 1 base; unmatched junction bases: 5. CDR1 SQVTM and CDR2 ANQGSEA come from the germline V gene. The CDR3 consists of 16 residues. The CDR3 DNA is TGCAGCGTCTCCGGGACTAGCGGGAGTTCCTACAATGAGCAGTTCTTC. It specifies CSVSGTSGSSYNEQFF.

This clonotype was counted between two and nine times. The chain is built from TRBV28 and TRBJ2-5; unclear D gene. The CDR3 is 15 amino acids. The V gene lost 4 bases and the J gene lost 1 base, with 13 bases spanning the gap. Germline V lookup: CDR1 MDHEN, CDR2 SYDVKM. CDR3 sequence (DNA): TGTGCCAGCAGTTCGCCCGCGCAGCCCCAAGAGACCCAGTACTTC. Translation: CASSSPAQPQETQYF.

This clonotype came up a few times. The chain carries TRBV4-3 and TRBJ1-4; maybe TRBD1 (5 bases). Germline V gene sequence: CDR1 LGHNA, CDR2 YSLEER. The CDR3 contains 15 residues. The V end lost 1 base, the J end lost 6 bases, and 12 bases lay between the germline ends. CDR3 in DNA: TGCGCCAGCAGCCAAGTGCAGGGTAATGATGAAAAACTGTTTTTT. This translates into CASSQVQGNDEKLFF.

The chain has TRBV4-1 and TRBJ2-7; 9 bases match TRBD2. In germline, CDR1 is MGHRA, CDR2 YSYEKL. The CDR3 covers 17 residues. The V and J ends lost 1 base and 0 bases, in that order; junction bases with no gene match: 7. The CDR3 bases are TGCGCCAGCAGCCAAGGGACAAGTAGCGGGAGCTCCTACGAGCAGTACTTC. Translated: CASSQGTSSGSSYEQYF.

V usage is TRBV15 and J usage is TRBJ2-4; D call uncertain. V was cut by 6 bases and J by 2 bases, with 5 bases left in between. The germline CDR1 and CDR2 sequences are LNHNV and YYDKDF (reference sequence). The CDR3 covers 12 residues. The CDR3 region is CATSNPKNIQYF. The CDR3 region has the DNA TGTGCCACCAGTAATCCCAAAAACATTCAGTACTTC. Based on the CDR3 plus reference TRBV15 and TRBJ2-4, the full variable domain is DAMVIQNPRYQVTQFGKPVTLSCSQTLNHNVMYWYQQKSSQAPKLLFHYYDKDFNNEADTPDNFQSRRPNTSFCFLDIRSPGLGDTAMYLCATSNPKNIQYFGAGTRLSVL.

This clonotype has only a few counts. V usage is TRBV7-2 and J usage is TRBJ1-6; TRBD1 agrees at 9 bases. This CDR3 region has 19 residues. V shed 5 bases, J shed 0 bases, and the junction held 11 bases outside the gene matches. CDR1 SGHTA and CDR2 FQGNSA come from the germline V gene. The CDR3 DNA reads TGTGCCAGCAGCCTAGACAGGGGGACCAAGAGCTCCTATAATTCACCCCTCCACTTT. Residues: CASSLDRGTKSSYNSPLHF.

V and J are TRBV5-1 and TRBJ1-2; 7 bases are shared with TRBD1. The CDR3 is 15 amino acids. Looked up from germline, CDR1 is SGHRS and CDR2 is YFSETQ. Trimming at V came to 9 bases and at J to 3 bases, leaving 14 bases not matched to a gene. CDR3 coding DNA: TGCGCCACCGGTGAGGGGGCCAATTTGGACTATGGCTACACCTTC. Amino acids: CATGEGANLDYGYTF.

The chain uses TRBV9 and TRBJ2-5; 9 bases fit TRBD1. The V gene end was trimmed by 4 bases and the J gene end by 2 bases; junction bases not matched to a gene: 12. CDR3 length: 17 residues. Germline V gene lookup returns CDR1 SGDLS and CDR2 YYNGEE. CDR3 DNA: TGTGCCAGCAGCTTCTCACGCGACAGGGGGGGGCAAGAGACCCAGTACTTC. This gives the protein CASSFSRDRGGQETQYF. Together with reference TRBV9 and TRBJ2-5, the CDR3 gives the full variable domain: DSGVTQTPKHLITATGQRVTLRCSPRSGDLSVYWYQQSLDQGLQFLIQYYNGEERAKGNILERFSAQQFPDLHSELNLSSLELGDSALYFCASSFSRDRGGQETQYFGPGTRLLVL.

V gene TRBV29-1 combines with J gene TRBJ2-7; TRBD1 or TRBD2 may be the D gene (5 bases each). Germline CDR1 is SQVTM and CDR2 is ANQGSEA. V was shortened by 6 bases and J by 6 bases, with 21 bases between the two germline ends. The CDR3 sequence is 14 residues long. The DNA for the CDR3 is TGCAGCGTCAGGGACCCCGATGGACCCCTCGAGCAGTACTTC. It encodes CSVRDPDGPLEQYF.

V and J are TRBV6-5 and TRBJ2-5, with 7 bases fitting TRBD1. The V gene end was trimmed by 0 bases and the J gene end by 2 bases; junction bases not matched to a gene: 9. Germline assignment: CDR1 MNHEY and CDR2 SVGAGI. The CDR3 extends over 17 amino acids. As DNA, the CDR3 is TGTGCCAGCAGTTACTCGACTGTCAGGGGGATACAAGAGACCCAGTACTTC. The encoded protein is CASSYSTVRGIQETQYF.

The chain employs TRBV29-1 and TRBJ2-2; TRBD1 or TRBD2 may be the D gene (6 bases each). V shed 0 bases and J shed 7 bases, with 15 bases lying between them. The CDR3 has 15 residues. CDR1 is SQVTM, CDR2 ANQGSEA, per germline. The CDR3, as DNA: TGCAGCGTTGAAGAGGGGGCGGGGATAGTCGGGGAGCTGTTTTTT. This encodes CSVEEGAGIVGELFF.

The chain carries TRBV6-2 or TRBV6-3 and TRBJ2-5; TRBD1 agrees at 7 bases. The CDR3 has 15 amino acids. J was trimmed by 5 bases and V by 5 bases; bases with no gene match: 11. Germline V lookup: CDR1 MNHEY, CDR2 SVGEGT. The CDR3 sequence: CASSGRQGLKETQYF. As DNA, the CDR3 is TGTGCCAGCAGTGGGAGACAGGGATTGAAGGAGACCCAGTACTTC.

This clonotype was recorded a few times. The V call is TRBV3-1, the J call TRBJ1-6; D gene ambiguous. CDR1 is LGHDT and CDR2 is YNNKEL in the germline V gene (reference sequence). The CDR3 runs 13 residues. V dropped 0 bases and J dropped 9 bases, with 6 bases sitting between them. CDR3 nucleotides: TGTGCCAGCAGCCAAGACTTCGGTTCACCCCTCCACTTT. Translating it yields CASSQDFGSPLHF.

This clonotype came up many times. The rearrangement joins TRBV4-3 to TRBJ2-5; the match to TRBD2 covers 8 bases. CDR1 LGHNA and CDR2 YSLEER come from the germline V gene. V was pared by 3 bases and J by 3 bases, with 12 bases of the junction left unmatched. The CDR3 contains 17 residues. The CDR3 protein is CASSQGLVKEEEETQYF. CDR3 bases: TGCGCCAGCAGCCAGGGACTAGTAAAAGAGGAGGAAGAGACCCAGTACTTC.

The chain employs TRBV4-3 and TRBJ1-1; the D is unclear. Between the trimmed V and J ends, which lost 2 bases and 3 bases, there was a span of 13 bases. The CDR3 extends over 15 amino acids. Germline V gives CDR1 LGHNA, CDR2 YSLEER. The CDR3 protein is CASSQLRSTYTEAFF. The DNA of the CDR3 is TGCGCCAGCAGCCAATTAAGGTCGACTTACACTGAAGCTTTCTTT.

This clonotype came up a few times. V and J are TRBV7-2 and TRBJ2-7; 12 nucleotides line up with TRBD2. V dropped 4 bases and J dropped 4; count of bases not matched to a gene: 11. CDR1 is SGHTA and CDR2 is FQGNSA in the germline V gene. CDR3 length: 17 amino acids. CDR3 in amino acids: CASSSLPLAGGKYEQYF. CDR3 DNA sequence: TGTGCCAGCAGCTCCCTTCCGCTAGCGGGAGGGAAGTACGAGCAGTACTTC.

The gene calls are TRBV6-5 and TRBJ2-1, with TRBD2 identical over 7 bases. J gave up 0 bases and V 5 bases, and 4 bases lay outside the gene matches. CDR1 MNHEY and CDR2 SVGAGI come from the germline V gene. The CDR3 loop spans 15 amino acids. CDR3 sequence reads: CASSRSSGSYNEQFF. The CDR3 nucleotides are TGTGCCAGCAGTCGTTCTAGCGGCTCCTACAATGAGCAGTTCTTC.

This clonotype was recorded many times. The chain links TRBV11-2 to TRBJ1-4; 10 bases align to TRBD1. Unmatched junction bases numbered 10, after V lost 4 bases and J lost 8 bases. The CDR3 contains 16 residues. Germline CDR1 is SGHAT and CDR2 is FQNNGV. CDR3 coding DNA: TGTGCCAGCAGCTCCACCCGGGACAGGGGTAGCGAAAAACTGTTTTTT. This translates into CASSSTRDRGSEKLFF.